Listed below are T cell receptor beta chains from one sample, sequenced in a study of T cell responses to AZD1222 COVID-19 vaccine. Assay used: immunoSEQ multiplex PCR; TCRdb lists only in-frame clones, some missing. The sample holds approximately 69,000 clones; roughly 83% are singletons and the top ten take around a quarter. Here the sequenced sample was peripheral blood, taken 28 days after the second AZD1222 dose. The receptors here all came from an adult who received the AZD1222 COVID-19 vaccine. CDR3s include the opening cysteine and the closing phenylalanine or tryptophan. D genes are given only for firm matches. Size is omitted from some rows. Given values are once, few, many or a class for expanded clones.

j_call	d_call	v_call	clone_size	cdr3_aa	cdr3_nt
TRBJ2-7	.	TRBV3-1/TRBV3-2	few	CASSQRGLAYEQYF	TGTGCCAGCAGCCAACGGGGGCTCGCCTACGAGCAGTACTTC
TRBJ1-6	.	TRBV27	.	CASSPLGGGKSPPLHF	TGTGCCAGCAGTCCCCTGGGGGGGGGTAAATCTCCACCCCTCCACTTT
TRBJ1-1	.	TRBV7-9	.	CASSIQGNTEAFF	TGTGCCAGCAGTATACAGGGGAACACTGAAGCTTTCTTT
TRBJ1-6	TRBD1	TRBV5-1	.	CASRATTGDSPLHF	TGCGCCAGCAGGGCAACAACAGGGGATTCACCCCTCCACTTT
TRBJ2-1	TRBD2	TRBV5-1	once	CASSTGLAGGIDNEQFF	TGCGCCAGCAGCACGGGACTAGCGGGAGGAATTGACAATGAGCAGTTCTTC
TRBJ1-4	.	TRBV12-3/TRBV12-4	.	CASSSPPPEKLFF	TGTGCCAGCAGTTCCCCTCCTCCTGAAAAACTGTTTTTT
TRBJ2-2	.	TRBV5-4	once	CASSPPNMAGELFF	TGTGCCAGCAGCCCTCCAAATATGGCCGGGGAGCTGTTTTTT
TRBJ1-5	.	TRBV2	once	CASSDRRFYSNQPQHF	TGTGCCAGCAGCGACAGGAGATTTTATAGCAATCAGCCCCAGCATTTT
TRBJ1-5	.	TRBV6-5	once	CASSSLGAGANQPQHF	TGTGCCAGCAGTTCCCTTGGGGCGGGGGCGAATCAGCCCCAGCATTTT
TRBJ1-5	.	TRBV2	.	CASSEWGASNQPQHF	TGTGCCAGCAGTGAATGGGGGGCAAGCAATCAGCCCCAGCATTTT
TRBJ1-1	.	TRBV6-2/TRBV6-3	.	CASSYPRMNTEAFF	TGTGCCAGCAGTTACCCCCGAATGAACACTGAAGCTTTCTTT
TRBJ1-6	.	TRBV3-1/TRBV3-2	.	CASSRRGVDSPLHF	TGTGCCAGCAGCCGGAGAGGGGTGGATTCACCCCTCCACTTT
TRBJ2-5	.	TRBV5-1	.	CASSLTFRAEETQYF	TGCGCCAGCAGCTTGACTTTCCGGGCGGAAGAGACCCAGTACTTC
TRBJ2-1	.	TRBV29-1	.	CSVRGYNEQFF	TGCAGCGTTCGAGGTTACAATGAGCAGTTCTTC
TRBJ2-7	.	TRBV11-2	few	CASTFSTGGTYEQYF	TGTGCCAGCACCTTTTCGACAGGCGGTACCTACGAGCAGTACTTC
TRBJ1-6	.	TRBV13	.	CASSFPFIEGIGDSPLHF	TGTGCCAGCAGCTTCCCTTTTATAGAGGGGATCGGGGATTCACCCCTCCACTTT
TRBJ2-7	.	TRBV30	.	CAWSVPPRAYEQYF	TGTGCCTGGAGTGTACCTCCTCGGGCCTACGAGCAGTACTTC
TRBJ1-2	.	TRBV27	.	CASSFWGGAGIEGYTF	TGTGCCAGCAGTTTTTGGGGTGGCGCAGGTATCGAAGGCTACACCTTC
TRBJ2-3	.	TRBV5-1	.	CASSLVFRPEDTQYF	TGCGCCAGCAGCTTGGTTTTCAGGCCCGAAGATACGCAGTATTTT
TRBJ2-3	.	TRBV19	.	CASTDRSTDTQYF	TGTGCCAGCACCGACAGGAGCACAGATACGCAGTATTTT